Following are 24 T cell receptor beta chains from one sample sequenced in a study of CD8+CD57+ T cells in acquired aplastic anemia. Patients sequenced had flow cytometry evidence of CD8+CD57+ cell expansion. The template used for profiling TCR beta VDJ and CDR3 was genomic DNA. TCRdb ran MiXCR on the reads and lists one entry per CDR3 protein. The sample shows under 200,000 distinct CDR3 sequences, 71% of them seen only once. The sample was sorted CD4+, CD8+, or CD8+CD57+ T cells (not recorded which) from PBMCs. These TCRs come from a human donor with aplastic anemia.

This clonotype was seen repeatedly, ten times or more. The chain links TRBV19 to TRBJ2-2; D remains unclear. This CDR3 contains 13 residues. V lost 4 bases and J lost 8, with 11 bases in between. Germline assignment: CDR1 LNHDA and CDR2 SQIVND (reference sequence). CDR3 in amino acids: CASSNPETGELFF. The CDR3 DNA reads as TGTGCCAGTAGTAACCCCGAGACAGGGGAGCTGTTTTTT.

The rearrangement joins TRBV20-1 to TRBJ2-7; 13 nucleotides match TRBD2. This CDR3 contains 15 residues. CDR1 and CDR2 (germline): DFQATT, SNEGSKA (reference sequence). The ends lost 5 bases at V and 0 bases at J; junction bases unmatched: 4. CDR3 in amino acids: CSAGGLAGVSYEQYF. The CDR3 DNA is TGCAGTGCTGGAGGACTAGCGGGGGTCTCCTACGAGCAGTACTTC.

This rearrangement joins TRBV7-9 to TRBJ1-2, with 10 bases aligning to TRBD1. The J segment lost 10 bases and the V segment lost 5 bases, leaving 10 bases of the junction unmatched. The CDR3 extends over 14 amino acids. CDR1 and CDR2 (germline): SEHNR, FQNEAQ (reference sequence). The CDR3 DNA reads TGTGCCAGCAGCCCGACAGGGGGCTCGGGCACCTACACCTTC. Protein product: CASSPTGGSGTYTF.

The chain is built from TRBV7-9 and TRBJ2-1; 10 bases are a match to TRBD1. The germline CDR1 and CDR2 sequences are SEHNR and FQNEAQ (reference sequence). CDR3 length: 15 amino acids. V gave up 4 bases and J gave up 5 bases; unmatched junction bases: 5. The CDR3 is CASSSGTGEDNEQFF. CDR3 in DNA: TGTGCCAGCAGCTCCGGGACAGGGGAAGACAATGAGCAGTTCTTC. Looking up the rest from reference TRBV7-9 and TRBJ2-1 gives the full variable domain: DTGVSQNPRHKITKRGQNVTFRCDPISEHNRLYWYRQTLGQGPEFLTYFQNEAQLEKSRLLSDRFSAERPKGSFSTLEIQRTEQGDSAMYLCASSSGTGEDNEQFFGPGTRLTVL.

The chain couples TRBV11-2 to TRBJ2-3; TRBD2 matches at 9 bases. Germline V CDR1 and CDR2: SGHAT, FQNNGV. The junction had 6 bases not matched to a gene; V was cut back by 3 bases and J by 5 bases. The CDR3 is 15 residues long. CDR3: CASSFLAGEGDTQYF. The DNA for the CDR3 is TGTGCCAGCAGCTTTTTAGCGGGAGAGGGAGATACGCAGTATTTT.

This clonotype showed up just once. The rearrangement uses TRBV19 and TRBJ2-7; D perhaps matches TRBD1 (6 bases). The CDR3 is 15 residues long. The germline gives CDR1 LNHDA, CDR2 SQIVND (reference sequence). Trimming removed 0 bases at V and 4 bases at J, with 13 bases between. This CDR3 is CASSIDLQGGYEQYF. The CDR3, as DNA: TGTGCCAGTAGTATAGATCTACAGGGTGGGTACGAGCAGTACTTC.

V and J are TRBV6-1 and TRBJ1-5; D perhaps matches TRBD1 (5 bases). There are 15 residues in the CDR3. Trimming removed 2 bases at V and 7 bases at J, with 15 bases between. CDR1 is MNHNS and CDR2 is SASEGT in the germline V gene. The CDR3 is CASSERHWSGQPQHF. The CDR3 DNA reads as TGTGCCAGCAGTGAACGACATTGGTCAGGGCAGCCCCAGCATTTT.

The CDR3 reads CASSVLQGQETQYF. CDR3 nucleotides: TGTGCCAGCAGCGTACTACAGGGGCAAGAGACCCAGTACTTC. The chain carries TRBV7-9 and TRBJ2-5, with 7 bases matching TRBD1. The CDR3 contains 14 residues. V lost 5 bases and J lost 2; bases outside the gene matches: 5. Germline V gene sequence: CDR1 SEHNR, CDR2 FQNEAQ (reference sequence).

V gene TRBV20-1 combines with J gene TRBJ2-1; D call uncertain. Per the germline V gene, CDR1 is DFQATT and CDR2 is SNEGSKA (reference sequence). V was trimmed by 5 bases and J by 0 bases, leaving 8 bases between them. The CDR3 sequence is 13 residues long. The chain's CDR3 is CSAFQSSYNEQFF. CDR3 DNA: TGCAGTGCTTTTCAGAGCTCCTACAATGAGCAGTTCTTC.

The rearrangement uses TRBV7-3 and TRBJ2-2, with D unresolved. V gave up 0 bases and J gave up 8 bases, with 7 bases separating them. CDR3 length: 13 residues. The germline gives CDR1 SGHTA, CDR2 FQGTGA. CDR3 nucleotide sequence: TGTGCCAGCAGCTTAACTAGTCGGGGGGAGCTGTTTTTT. This codes for CASSLTSRGELFF.

The V gene is TRBV20-1, the J gene TRBJ2-1; D is undetermined. Germline CDR1 and CDR2: DFQATT and SNEGSKA (reference sequence). This CDR3 spans 13 amino acids. Trimming left V 5 bases short and J 0 bases short, with 8 bases between. The CDR3 reads CSALPISYNEQFF. The CDR3 nucleotides read TGCAGTGCTCTCCCAATCTCCTACAATGAGCAGTTCTTC.

This clonotype was seen at least ten times. The V and J genes are TRBV19 and TRBJ2-3; unclear D gene. Germline V CDR1 and CDR2: LNHDA, SQIVND (reference sequence). The CDR3 is 14 amino acids. V lost 6 bases and J lost 1, with 11 bases in between. In DNA, the CDR3 is TGTGCCAGTAGCCCAATCGTCGGCACAGATACGCAGTATTTT. Its translation is CASSPIVGTDTQYF.

Points on this clonotype: Without the conserved terminal phenylalanine or tryptophan, this CDR3 likely stems from a read error. In nucleotides, the CDR3 is TGTGCCATCAGTGAGGCCCCGGGAAAAGGGCTAAATCAGCCCCAGCATCTT. Its translation: CAISEAPGKGLNQPQHL. This chain connects TRBV10-3 to TRBJ1-5; D remains ambiguous. This CDR3 has 17 residues. Between the trimmed V and J ends, which lost 2 bases and 4 bases, there was a span of 18 bases. Germline V gene sequence: CDR1 ENHRY, CDR2 SYGVKD.

The chain joins TRBV20-1 to TRBJ2-1; perhaps D is TRBD1 or TRBD2 (5 bases each). The germline V gene encodes CDR1 DFQATT and CDR2 SNEGSKA (reference sequence). CDR3 length: 16 amino acids. V dropped 0 bases and J dropped 7 bases, with 19 bases sitting between them. The CDR3 protein is CSARDHGKRGRNEQFF. In DNA, the CDR3 is TGCAGTGCTAGAGATCATGGGAAACGGGGCAGGAATGAGCAGTTCTTC.

V usage is TRBV2 and J usage is TRBJ1-6, with 8 bases aligning to TRBD1. Trimming at V came to 6 bases and at J to 9 bases, leaving 10 bases not matched to a gene. CDR1 and CDR2 from the germline V gene are SNHLY and FYNNEI. This CDR3 spans 15 amino acids. In DNA, the CDR3 is TGTGCCAGCAGGGTTACCGGGACAGGCTTTTCACCCCTCCACTTT. It is translated as CASRVTGTGFSPLHF.

This rearrangement joins TRBV2 to TRBJ2-3, with no clear D. Deletions cut 4 bases from V and 0 bases from J, with 8 bases between. The CDR3 consists of 14 residues. Germline lookup yields CDR1 SNHLY and CDR2 FYNNEI. CDR3 bases: TGTGCCAGCAGTGGACTCGCTAGCACAGATACGCAGTATTTT. As protein: CASSGLASTDTQYF.

V and J are TRBV7-9 and TRBJ2-1; D is unclear. Germline assignment: CDR1 SEHNR and CDR2 FQNEAQ (reference sequence). CDR3 size: 12 residues. V was clipped by 3 bases and J by 7 bases, with 7 bases between them. This CDR3 is CASSFEANEQFF. The CDR3 DNA reads as TGTGCCAGCAGCTTCGAAGCGAATGAGCAGTTCTTC.

CDR3 sequence reads: CASSLGHRGLEETQYF. Here the CDR3 DNA reads TGTGCCAGCAGCTTAGGTCACAGGGGGCTCGAAGAGACCCAGTACTTC. The V and J genes are TRBV13 and TRBJ2-5, with 9 bases lining up with TRBD1. There are 16 residues in the CDR3. Trimming removed 0 bases from V and 3 bases from J; junction bases left unmatched: 5. Germline values: CDR1 PRHDT, CDR2 FYEKMQ (reference sequence).

V and J are TRBV2 and TRBJ2-5; D is uncertain. The CDR3 extends over 10 amino acids. Trimming left V 2 bases short and J 7 bases short, with 2 bases between. Germline CDR1 is SNHLY and CDR2 is FYNNEI. CDR3 region: CASSERTQYF. CDR3 in DNA: TGTGCCAGCAGTGAAAGGACCCAGTACTTC.

The V gene is TRBV24-1, the J gene TRBJ2-5; unclear D gene. Trimming shortened V by 3 bases and J by 5 bases, and 15 bases separated the two germline ends. Germline values: CDR1 KGHDR, CDR2 SFDVKD. The CDR3 has 15 residues. Here the CDR3 reads CATSDAQASNETQYF. CDR3 in DNA: TGTGCCACCAGTGATGCCCAGGCTAGTAATGAGACCCAGTACTTC.

This chain links TRBV20-1 with TRBJ1-4; D gene uncertain. The CDR3 totals 16 residues. V lost 1 base and J 13 bases, leaving 25 bases between the germline ends. Per the germline V gene, CDR1 is DFQATT and CDR2 is SNEGSKA (reference sequence). Written as DNA, the CDR3 is TGCAGTGCTAGAGGGCTAGCGGGAGATAATGGCGAGCGACTGTTTTTT. Encoded protein: CSARGLAGDNGERLFF.

This clonotype was counted once. The V and J genes are TRBV15 and TRBJ2-5, with TRBD1 matching 10 bases. The ends lost 2 bases at V and 5 bases at J; junction bases unmatched: 8. In germline, CDR1 is LNHNV, CDR2 YYDKDF (reference sequence). The CDR3 is made up of 16 amino acids. The DNA of the CDR3 is TGTGCCACCAGCAGAAGACAGGGGGCTAGGGTGGAGACCCAGTACTTC. This codes for CATSRRQGARVETQYF.

This chain joins TRBV15 and TRBJ2-1, with 8 positions matching TRBD2. V lost 3 bases and J lost 6; bases outside the gene matches: 7. The CDR3 runs to 15 residues. From germline, CDR1 is LNHNV and CDR2 YYDKDF (reference sequence). The CDR3 region is CATSRGAGGLNEQFF. The DNA for the CDR3 is TGTGCCACCAGCAGGGGCGCGGGGGGACTCAATGAGCAGTTCTTC. The full variable domain, its missing parts supplied by reference TRBV15 and TRBJ2-1, is DAMVIQNPRYQVTQFGKPVTLSCSQTLNHNVMYWYQQKSSQAPKLLFHYYDKDFNNEADTPDNFQSRRPNTSFCFLDIRSPGLGDTAMYLCATSRGAGGLNEQFFGPGTRLTVL.

This rearrangement joins TRBV15 to TRBJ1-4, with D tentatively TRBD1 (6 bases). V lost 3 bases to trimming and J lost 1 base, with 9 bases between them. The CDR3 contains 15 residues. CDR1 and CDR2 (germline): LNHNV, YYDKDF (reference sequence). The DNA of the CDR3 is TGTGCCACCAGCAGCAACAGGGAAACTAATGAAAAACTGTTTTTT. This sequence encodes CATSSNRETNEKLFF.